This T cell receptor (beta chain) was recovered during a study of PD-1 blockade in classical Hodgkin lymphoma. Study-level results: The study found that TCR diversity rose significantly by C4D1 in CD4+ but not CD8+ cells. Before treatment, complete responders showed about the same diversity as newly diagnosed patients. Newly diagnosed patients had baseline TCR diversity that was reportedly lower than that of healthy donors.

TCRdb's table, derived via immunoSEQ multiplex PCR, lists solely in-frame clones and lacks some. This sample has about 97,000 clones, with over 70% found just once. V shed 5 bases, J shed 4 bases, and the junction held 3 bases outside the gene matches. Per the germline V gene, CDR1 is SGHTA and CDR2 is FQGNSA. The CDR3 contains 14 residues. All patients experienced relapse after autologous stem cell transplantation, and brentuximab vedotin exposure was variable. Relapsed/refractory classical Hodgkin lymphoma patients had complete, partial or progressive responses. On this clone: Its antigen is undetermined.

The sequence derives from a human donor with classical Hodgkin lymphoma. The rearrangement uses TRBV7-2 and TRBJ2-7, with 12 bases that match TRBD2. Sequenced material: peripheral blood mononuclear cells (PBMCs), taken at baseline. The CDR3 loop is CASSKTSGSYEQYF. In DNA, the CDR3 is TGTGCCAGCAGCAAGACTAGCGGGAGTTACGAGCAGTACTTC.